This passage covers 20 T cell receptor beta chains from one sample sequenced in a study of Tregs in tolerant kidney transplant recipients. TCRdb's copy holds only in-frame clones and misses some; the assay was immunoSEQ multiplex PCR. Altogether about 14,000 clones are present, about four fifths being singletons, with the ten largest covering approximately 1.7%. Sequencing was performed on Tregs from blood, taken before the transplant. The receptor source for this set is a human donor who received a combined kidney and bone marrow transplant.

This clone is a singleton in its sample. The chain uses TRBV5-1 and TRBJ1-6, with D unclear. Germline V gene data show CDR1 as SGHRS and CDR2 as YFSETQ. Trimming took 0 bases from V and 9 from J, leaving 10 bases between them. The CDR3 spans 14 residues. CDR3 in DNA: TGCGCCAGCAGCTTGGGTACCGGGATTTCACCCCTCCACTTT. Translated, it gives CASSLGTGISPLHF.

As concerns this clone: This sample includes further DNA sequences coding for the same CDR3. The V gene is TRBV27, the J gene TRBJ1-1; a weak D match, TRBD1 (6 bases). Germline V gene data show CDR1 as MNHEY and CDR2 as SMNVEV (reference sequence). Trimming took 1 base from V and 3 from J, leaving 9 bases between them. This CDR3 comprises 14 residues. This CDR3 is CASSLLGGDTEAFF. As DNA, the CDR3 is TGTGCCAGCAGTTTATTAGGGGGGGACACTGAAGCTTTCTTT.

The V gene is TRBV27, the J gene TRBJ1-1; 7 nucleotides line up with TRBD1. Germline values: CDR1 MNHEY, CDR2 SMNVEV (reference sequence). This CDR3 is built from 15 residues. Losses at the gene ends were 0 bases for V and 5 bases for J; bases not matched to a gene: 6. The CDR3 loop reads CASSLSSSGGTEAFF. Written as DNA, the CDR3 is TGTGCCAGCAGTTTATCGTCGTCAGGGGGTACTGAAGCTTTCTTT.

This chain links TRBV4-3 with TRBJ2-3; D call uncertain. CDR1 is LGHNA, CDR2 YSLEER, per germline. This CDR3 has 13 amino acids. The ends were cut back, 1 base at V and 2 bases at J, with 4 bases in the middle. The CDR3, as DNA: TGCGCCAGCAGCCAAGGGCCCACAGATACGCAGTATTTT. It encodes CASSQGPTDTQYF.

As DNA, the CDR3 is TGTGCCAGCAGTGTATGGGGGGGTCAAGAGACCCAGTACTTC. Translation: CASSVWGGQETQYF. The V gene is TRBV6-1, the J gene TRBJ2-5; 7 bases match TRBD2. The CDR3 loop spans 14 amino acids. Germline V gene sequence: CDR1 MNHNS, CDR2 SASEGT. V was pared by 4 bases and J by 2 bases, with 4 bases of the junction left unmatched.

J is TRBJ2-2 and V is TRBV7-9; TRBD1 matches 7 bases. The CDR3 is 15 residues long. Trimming cost V 5 bases and J 2 bases; bases outside gene matches: 5. The germline gives CDR1 SEHNR, CDR2 FQNEAQ (reference sequence). The CDR3 region is CASSQGQFNTGELFF. The DNA for the CDR3 is TGTGCCAGCAGCCAGGGACAGTTTAACACCGGGGAGCTGTTTTTT.

This clone was seen a few times. The V and J genes are TRBV30 and TRBJ1-1; 9 bases agree with TRBD1. CDR1 GTSNPN and CDR2 SVGIG come from the germline V gene (reference sequence). V shed 1 base and J 4 bases; nucleotides not matched to a gene: 4. The CDR3 totals 14 residues. As DNA, the CDR3 is TGTGCCTGGAGTGGGGACAGGGTCGGCACTGAAGCTTTCTTT. It codes for CAWSGDRVGTEAFF.

The rearrangement joins TRBV6-5 to TRBJ1-4; unclear D gene. This CDR3 is built from 14 residues. V lost 5 bases and J 4 bases, leaving 11 bases between the germline ends. Germline-derived CDR1 and CDR2 are MNHEY and SVGAGI. DNA for the CDR3: TGTGCCAGCAGTGAAACAGCTTATAATGAAAAACTGTTTTTT. Translation: CASSETAYNEKLFF.

The chain recombines TRBV2 with TRBJ1-3, with D perhaps matching TRBD1 (5 bases). V lost 8 bases and J 0 bases, leaving 11 bases between the germline ends. From germline, CDR1 is SNHLY and CDR2 FYNNEI. The CDR3 length is 14 residues. For the CDR3, the DNA is TGTGCCAGCCACCATGGGGCCTCTGGAAACACCATATATTTT. It is translated as CASHHGASGNTIYF.

The chain carries TRBV2 and TRBJ2-5; 7 nucleotides align to TRBD1. Trimming cost V 6 bases and J 5 bases; bases outside gene matches: 9. CDR1 and CDR2 from the germline V gene are SNHLY and FYNNEI. This CDR3 region has 14 residues. The chain's CDR3 is CASSDRTGGETQYF. As DNA, the CDR3 is TGTGCCAGCAGCGACAGGACAGGTGGGGAGACCCAGTACTTC.

This clone was counted between two and nine times. The chain recombines TRBV7-8 with TRBJ1-5; TRBD1 is a possible D gene (5 bases). Germline CDR1 is SGHVS and CDR2 is FQNEAQ. This CDR3 spans 16 amino acids. Trimming removed 2 bases at V and 1 base at J, with 12 bases between. CDR3 sequence (DNA): TGTGCCAGCAGCTTACTCGGGACTAAGAGCAATCAGCCCCAGCATTTT. Its translation: CASSLLGTKSNQPQHF.

The V gene is TRBV9, the J gene TRBJ2-7; 10 bases agree with TRBD2. V shed 0 bases, J shed 3 bases, and the junction held 0 bases outside the gene matches. Germline V CDR1 and CDR2: SGDLS, YYNGEE. The CDR3 length is 14 residues. In DNA, the CDR3 is TGTGCCAGCAGCGTAGGGACTAGCGGCTACGAGCAGTACTTC. Its translation: CASSVGTSGYEQYF.

The rearrangement links TRBV5-5 to TRBJ1-2, with 9 bases lining up with TRBD1. Germline values: CDR1 SGHKS, CDR2 YYEKEE (reference sequence). The CDR3 is 14 amino acids. V was clipped by 3 bases and J by 4 bases; unmatched bases: 4. CDR3 DNA: TGTGCCAGCAGCTCCCGGGACAGGGCCTATGGCTACACCTTC. Protein product: CASSSRDRAYGYTF.

The chain recombines TRBV19 with TRBJ1-2; 8 bases map to TRBD1. V shed 10 bases and J 4 bases; nucleotides not matched to a gene: 14. The CDR3 is made up of 15 amino acids. CDR1 and CDR2 (germline): LNHDA, SQIVND (reference sequence). The CDR3 nucleotides read TGTGCCACCAACAACCTAGGACAGGGAAGCTATGGCTACACCTTC. Protein product: CATNNLGQGSYGYTF.

This clone has only a few counts. The chain employs TRBV27 and TRBJ1-2; D is unclear. Trimming left V 6 bases short and J 3 bases short, with 17 bases between. This CDR3 is 15 amino acids long. Germline loops: CDR1 MNHEY, CDR2 SMNVEV (reference sequence). The CDR3 DNA sequence: TGTGCCAGCAGGAAGAGGCCGGAAACTGACTATGGCTACACCTTC. Translated, it gives CASRKRPETDYGYTF.

The chain combines TRBV27 with TRBJ2-1; a possible D gene is TRBD2 (6 bases). The V end lost 5 bases, the J end lost 3 bases, and 14 bases lay between the germline ends. CDR3 length: 15 amino acids. The germline V gene encodes CDR1 MNHEY and CDR2 SMNVEV (reference sequence). As DNA, the CDR3 is TGTGCCAGCAGTCCGGGACTCCCTTACTACAATGAGCAGTTCTTC. Translation: CASSPGLPYYNEQFF.

The V gene is TRBV19, the J gene TRBJ2-1; D not certain. The germline V and J ends were trimmed by 4 bases and 4 bases, with 11 bases remaining between them. This CDR3 contains 14 residues. In germline, CDR1 is LNHDA, CDR2 SQIVND (reference sequence). This CDR3 reads CASSRAVAYNEQFF. Here the CDR3 DNA reads TGTGCCAGTAGTAGGGCCGTCGCGTACAATGAGCAGTTCTTC.

This clone was picked up one time. J is TRBJ2-7 and V is TRBV5-4, with a weak D call TRBD2 (7 bases). The CDR3 consists of 16 residues. Trimming cost V 0 bases and J 2 bases, with 15 bases left between them. CDR1 and CDR2 (germline): SGHNT, YYREEE (reference sequence). The CDR3 sequence is CASSLAGGGLTYEQYF. The CDR3, as DNA: TGTGCCAGCAGCTTGGCGGGGGGCGGTCTTACCTACGAGCAGTACTTC. Full variable domain (rest looked up from reference TRBV5-4 and TRBJ2-7): ETGVTQSPTHLIKTRGQQVTLRCSSQSGHNTVSWYQQALGQGPQFIFQYYREEENGRGNFPPRFSGLQFPNYSSELNVNALELDDSALYLCASSLAGGGLTYEQYFGPGTRLTVT.

V is TRBV11-2 and J is TRBJ2-1; maybe TRBD2 (6 bases). This CDR3 comprises 13 residues. CDR1 is SGHAT, CDR2 FQNNGV, per germline. V was shortened by 7 bases and J by 4 bases, with 11 bases between the two germline ends. Here the CDR3 DNA reads TGTGCCAGCAAACGGGGGTTTTACAATGAGCAGTTCTTC. Its protein product is CASKRGFYNEQFF. Supplemented by reference TRBV11-2 and TRBJ2-1, the full variable domain reads EAGVAQSPRYKIIEKRQSVAFWCNPISGHATLYWYQQILGQGPKLLIQFQNNGVVDDSQLPKDRFSAERLKGVDSTLKIQPAKLEDSAVYLCASKRGFYNEQFFGPGTRLTVL.

CDR3: CASSLAGTSRSEQYF. Written as DNA, the CDR3 is TGTGCCAGCAGCTTAGCCGGGACAAGTAGGTCCGAGCAGTACTTC. This chain joins TRBV7-2 and TRBJ2-7; tentatively, D is TRBD1 (6 bases). Trimming removed 0 bases from V and 6 bases from J, with 15 bases in between. Germline values: CDR1 SGHTA, CDR2 FQGNSA. This CDR3 is 15 amino acids long.